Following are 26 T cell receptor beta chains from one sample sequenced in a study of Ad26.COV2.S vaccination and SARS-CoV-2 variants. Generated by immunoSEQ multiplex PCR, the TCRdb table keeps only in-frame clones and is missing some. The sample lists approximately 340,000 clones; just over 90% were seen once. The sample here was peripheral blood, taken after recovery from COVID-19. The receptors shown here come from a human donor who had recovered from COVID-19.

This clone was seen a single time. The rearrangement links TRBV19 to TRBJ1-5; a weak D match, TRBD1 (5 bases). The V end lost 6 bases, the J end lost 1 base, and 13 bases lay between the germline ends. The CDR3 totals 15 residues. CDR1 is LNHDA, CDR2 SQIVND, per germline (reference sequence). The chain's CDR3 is CASRVQVTSNQPQHF. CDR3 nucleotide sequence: TGTGCCAGTAGGGTACAGGTTACAAGCAATCAGCCCCAGCATTTT.

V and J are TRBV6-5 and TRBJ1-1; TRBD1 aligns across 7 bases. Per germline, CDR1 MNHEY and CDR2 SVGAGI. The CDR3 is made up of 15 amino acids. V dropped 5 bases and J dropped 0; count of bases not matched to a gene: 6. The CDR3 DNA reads TGTGCCAGCAGTAGACAGGGAAGAATGAACACTGAAGCTTTCTTT. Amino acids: CASSRQGRMNTEAFF.

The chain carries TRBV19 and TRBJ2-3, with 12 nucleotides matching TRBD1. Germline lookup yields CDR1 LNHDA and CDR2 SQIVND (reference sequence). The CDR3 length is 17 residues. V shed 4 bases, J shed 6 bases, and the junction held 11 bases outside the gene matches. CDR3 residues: CASSKGRGTGGGDTQYF. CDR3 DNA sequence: TGTGCCAGTAGTAAAGGTAGAGGGACAGGGGGCGGCGATACGCAGTATTTT.

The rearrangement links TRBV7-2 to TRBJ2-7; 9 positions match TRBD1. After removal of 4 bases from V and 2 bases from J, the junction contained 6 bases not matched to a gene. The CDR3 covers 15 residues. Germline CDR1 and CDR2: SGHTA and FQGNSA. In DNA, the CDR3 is TGTGCCAGCAGCTCGTCGACAGGGGGTGCCTACGAGCAGTACTTC. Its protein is CASSSSTGGAYEQYF.

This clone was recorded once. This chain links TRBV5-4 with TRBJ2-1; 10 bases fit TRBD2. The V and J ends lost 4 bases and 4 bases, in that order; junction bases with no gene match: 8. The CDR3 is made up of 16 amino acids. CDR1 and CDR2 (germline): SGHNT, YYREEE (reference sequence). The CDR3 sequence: CASSITSGGAYNEQFF. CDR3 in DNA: TGTGCCAGCAGCATCACCAGCGGGGGGGCGTACAATGAGCAGTTCTTC.

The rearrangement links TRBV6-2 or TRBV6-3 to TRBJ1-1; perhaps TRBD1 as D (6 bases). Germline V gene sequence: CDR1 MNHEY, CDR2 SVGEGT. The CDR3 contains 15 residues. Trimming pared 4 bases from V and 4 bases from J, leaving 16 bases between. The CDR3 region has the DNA TGTGCCAGCAGTTCACAATCGGGGGGCCGCACTGAAGCTTTCTTT. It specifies CASSSQSGGRTEAFF.

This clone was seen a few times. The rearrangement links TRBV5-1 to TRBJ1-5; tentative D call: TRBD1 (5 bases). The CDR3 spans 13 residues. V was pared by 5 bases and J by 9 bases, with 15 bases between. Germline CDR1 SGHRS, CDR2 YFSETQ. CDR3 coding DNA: TGCGCCAGCAGACCCCTTTCCCAGGGGCCCCAGCATTTT. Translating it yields CASRPLSQGPQHF.

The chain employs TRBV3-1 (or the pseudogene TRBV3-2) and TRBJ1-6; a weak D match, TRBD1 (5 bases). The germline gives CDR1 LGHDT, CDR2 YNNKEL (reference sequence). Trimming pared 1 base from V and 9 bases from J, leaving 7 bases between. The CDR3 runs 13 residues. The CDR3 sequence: CASSQAGSSPLHF. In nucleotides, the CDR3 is TGTGCCAGCAGCCAAGCAGGGAGTTCACCCCTCCACTTT.

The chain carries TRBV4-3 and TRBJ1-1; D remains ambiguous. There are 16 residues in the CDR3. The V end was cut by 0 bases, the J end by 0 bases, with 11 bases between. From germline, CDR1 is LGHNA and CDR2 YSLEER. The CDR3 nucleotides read TGCGCCAGCAGCCAAGATCTGGGCACAATGAACACTGAAGCTTTCTTT. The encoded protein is CASSQDLGTMNTEAFF.

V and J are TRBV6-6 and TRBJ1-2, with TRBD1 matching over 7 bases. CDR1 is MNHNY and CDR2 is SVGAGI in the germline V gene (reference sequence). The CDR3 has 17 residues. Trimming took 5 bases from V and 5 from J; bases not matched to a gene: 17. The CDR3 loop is CASSRAIRGQGFYGYTF. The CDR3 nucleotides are TGTGCCAGCAGTCGAGCTATAAGGGGGCAGGGTTTTTATGGCTACACCTTC.

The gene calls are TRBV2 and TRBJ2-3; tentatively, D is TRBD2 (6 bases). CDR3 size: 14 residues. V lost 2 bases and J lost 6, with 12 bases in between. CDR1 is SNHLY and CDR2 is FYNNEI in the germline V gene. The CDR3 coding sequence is TGTGCCAGCAGTGAATATGGGGGGAGGGATACGCAGTATTTT. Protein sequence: CASSEYGGRDTQYF.

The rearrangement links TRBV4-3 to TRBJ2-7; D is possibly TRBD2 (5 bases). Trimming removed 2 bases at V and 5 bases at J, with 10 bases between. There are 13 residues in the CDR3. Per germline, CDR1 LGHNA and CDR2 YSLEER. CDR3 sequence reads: CASSQPPSNEQYF. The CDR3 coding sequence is TGCGCCAGCAGCCAACCCCCTAGCAACGAGCAGTACTTC.

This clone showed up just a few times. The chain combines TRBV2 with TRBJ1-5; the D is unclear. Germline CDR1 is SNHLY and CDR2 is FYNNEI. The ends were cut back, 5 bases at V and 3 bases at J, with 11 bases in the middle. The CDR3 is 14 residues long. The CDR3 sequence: CASSKGDPNQPQHF. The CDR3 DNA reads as TGTGCCAGCAGTAAAGGAGATCCCAATCAGCCCCAGCATTTT.

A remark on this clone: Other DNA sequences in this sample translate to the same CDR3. CDR3 nucleotide sequence: TGTGCCAGCAGCCTGGGTGGGAGCACTGAAGCTTTCTTT. It specifies CASSLGGSTEAFF. V is TRBV7-3 and J is TRBJ1-1; no clear D gene. The germline CDR1 and CDR2 sequences are SGHTA and FQGTGA. The CDR3 has 13 residues. V lost 5 bases, J lost 4 bases, and 11 bases lay in between.

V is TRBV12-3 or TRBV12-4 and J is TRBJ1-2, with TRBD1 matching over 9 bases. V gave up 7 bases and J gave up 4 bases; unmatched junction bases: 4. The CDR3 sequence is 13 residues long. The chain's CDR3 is CASNKQGAYGYTF. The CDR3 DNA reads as TGTGCCAGCAATAAACAGGGGGCCTATGGCTACACCTTC.

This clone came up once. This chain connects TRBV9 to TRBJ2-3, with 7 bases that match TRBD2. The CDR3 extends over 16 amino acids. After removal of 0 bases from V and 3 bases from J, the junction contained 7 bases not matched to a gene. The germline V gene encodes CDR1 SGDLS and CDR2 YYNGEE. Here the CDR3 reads CASSVVGGAVTDTQYF. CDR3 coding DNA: TGTGCCAGCAGCGTAGTGGGAGGGGCGGTGACAGATACGCAGTATTTT.

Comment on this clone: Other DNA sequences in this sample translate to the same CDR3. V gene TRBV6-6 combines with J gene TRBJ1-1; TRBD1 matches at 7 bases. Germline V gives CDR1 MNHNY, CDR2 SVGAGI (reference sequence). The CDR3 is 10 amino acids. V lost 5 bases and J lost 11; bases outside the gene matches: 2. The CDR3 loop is CASSPGGAFF. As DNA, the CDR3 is TGTGCCAGCAGTCCAGGGGGTGCTTTCTTT.

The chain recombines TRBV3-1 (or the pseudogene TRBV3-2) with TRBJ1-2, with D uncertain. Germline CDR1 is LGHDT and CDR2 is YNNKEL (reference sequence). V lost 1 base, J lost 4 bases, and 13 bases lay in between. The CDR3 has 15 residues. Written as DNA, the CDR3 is TGTGCCAGCAGCCAAGCCGTAGGCTCCGGCTATGGCTACACCTTC. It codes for CASSQAVGSGYGYTF.

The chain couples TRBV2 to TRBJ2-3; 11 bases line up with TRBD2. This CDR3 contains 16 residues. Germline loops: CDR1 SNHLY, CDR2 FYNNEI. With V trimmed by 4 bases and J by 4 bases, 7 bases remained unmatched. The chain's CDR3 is CASSGSGGASPDTQYF. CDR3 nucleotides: TGTGCCAGCAGTGGTAGCGGGGGGGCCTCCCCAGATACGCAGTATTTT. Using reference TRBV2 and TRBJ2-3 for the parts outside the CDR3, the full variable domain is EPEVTQTPSHQVTQMGQEVILRCVPISNHLYFYWYRQILGQKVEFLVSFYNNEISEKSEIFDDQFSVERPDGSNFTLKIRSTKLEDSAMYFCASSGSGGASPDTQYFGPGTRLTVL.

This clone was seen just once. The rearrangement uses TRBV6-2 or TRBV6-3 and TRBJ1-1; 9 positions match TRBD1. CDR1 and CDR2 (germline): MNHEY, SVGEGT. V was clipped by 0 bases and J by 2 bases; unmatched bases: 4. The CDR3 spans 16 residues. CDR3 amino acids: CASSYSGQGRNTEAFF. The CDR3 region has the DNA TGTGCCAGCAGTTACTCAGGACAGGGGCGAAACACTGAAGCTTTCTTT.

CDR3 sequence: CASSKGQTNSPLHF. The CDR3 DNA sequence: TGTGCCAGCAGCAAAGGACAGACTAATTCACCCCTCCACTTT. This chain connects TRBV6-5 to TRBJ1-6; TRBD1 might be the D (6 bases). This CDR3 has 14 residues. V was clipped by 6 bases and J by 6 bases, with 12 bases between them. Per the germline V gene, CDR1 is MNHEY and CDR2 is SVGAGI.

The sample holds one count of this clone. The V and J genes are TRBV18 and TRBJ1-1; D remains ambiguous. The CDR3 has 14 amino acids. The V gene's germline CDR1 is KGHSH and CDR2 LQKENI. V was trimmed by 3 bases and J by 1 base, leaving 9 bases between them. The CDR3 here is CASSPDLRNTEAFF. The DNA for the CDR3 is TGTGCCAGCTCACCGGACCTGAGGAACACTGAAGCTTTCTTT.

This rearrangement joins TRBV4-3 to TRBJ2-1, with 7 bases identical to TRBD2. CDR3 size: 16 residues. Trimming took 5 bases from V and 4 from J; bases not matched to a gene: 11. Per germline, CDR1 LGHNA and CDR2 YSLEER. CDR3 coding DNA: TGCGCCAGCAGCGTCCTCCCGAGCGGGGATTACAATGAGCAGTTCTTC. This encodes CASSVLPSGDYNEQFF.

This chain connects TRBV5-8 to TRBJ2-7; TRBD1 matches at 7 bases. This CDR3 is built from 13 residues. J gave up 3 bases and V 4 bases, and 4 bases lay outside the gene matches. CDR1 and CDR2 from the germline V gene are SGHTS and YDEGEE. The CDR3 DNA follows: TGTGCCAGCAGCCGACAGGGTGGCTACGAGCAGTACTTC. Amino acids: CASSRQGGYEQYF. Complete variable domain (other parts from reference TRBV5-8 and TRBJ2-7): EAGVTQSPTHLIKTRGQQATLRCSPISGHTSVYWYQQALGLGLQFLLWYDEGEERNRGNFPPRFSGRQFPNYSSELNVNALELEDSALYLCASSRQGGYEQYFGPGTRLTVT.

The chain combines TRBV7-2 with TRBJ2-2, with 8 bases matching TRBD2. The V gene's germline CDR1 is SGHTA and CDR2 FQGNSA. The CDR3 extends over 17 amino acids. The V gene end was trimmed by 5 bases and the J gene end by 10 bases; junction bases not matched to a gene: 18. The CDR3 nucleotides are TGTGCCAGCAGCAAGTCGCACGGGGGGGCCAGTAGAGCGGAGCTGTTTTTT. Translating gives CASSKSHGGASRAELFF.

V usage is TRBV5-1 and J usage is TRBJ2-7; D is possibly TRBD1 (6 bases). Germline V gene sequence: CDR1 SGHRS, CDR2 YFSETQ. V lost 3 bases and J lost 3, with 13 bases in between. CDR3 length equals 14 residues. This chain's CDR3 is CASSSTTGIYEQYF. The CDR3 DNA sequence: TGCGCCAGCAGCTCGACGACAGGAATCTACGAGCAGTACTTC.